The 22 T cell receptor beta chains presented below share a single source sample, sequenced in a study of cytomegalovirus exposure and HLA in healthy donors. PCR was performed using 60 Vbeta and 13 Jbeta primers. Profiled with immunoSEQ multiplex PCR; TCRdb holds only in-frame clones, not every one. The sample lists 110,000 to 150,000 clones, 80% to 85% seen once, with about 1.2% in the top ten. Sequenced: PBMCs. These receptors all stem from a female donor in good health and CMV-seronegative.

Turning to this clone: Likely a read error: the CDR3 ends without its conserved phenylalanine or tryptophan. The gene calls are TRBV9 and TRBJ1-1; maybe TRBD1 (5 bases). The CDR3 totals 14 residues. CDR1 and CDR2 (germline): SGDLS, YYNGEE. Trimming stripped 0 bases from V and 1 base from J, with 7 bases between. The CDR3: CASSVGGRNTEAFV. The CDR3 DNA reads TGTGCCAGCAGCGTAGGGGGCCGGAACACTGAAGCTTTCGTT.

This chain links TRBV19 with TRBJ2-4; TRBD1 matches 7 bases. Germline CDR1 reads LNHDA; CDR2 reads SQIVND (reference sequence). Trimming removed 7 bases from V and 4 bases from J; junction bases left unmatched: 16. This CDR3 spans 17 amino acids. The CDR3 protein is CASTSVPGTERKNIQYF. The DNA of the CDR3 is TGTGCCAGTACCTCCGTCCCCGGGACAGAGAGAAAAAACATTCAGTACTTC.

In this sample, this clone turned up once. CDR3 protein: CASSSVAGSNEQFF. The CDR3 DNA reads as TGCGCCAGCAGCTCCGTAGCGGGATCTAATGAGCAGTTCTTC. The chain carries TRBV5-1 and TRBJ2-1; 8 nucleotides align to TRBD2. This CDR3 comprises 14 residues. Per the germline V gene, CDR1 is SGHRS and CDR2 is YFSETQ. Trimming at V came to 3 bases and at J to 7 bases, leaving 6 bases not matched to a gene. Full variable domain (outside the CDR3, taken from reference TRBV5-1 and TRBJ2-1): KAGVTQTPRYLIKTRGQQVTLSCSPISGHRSVSWYQQTPGQGLQFLFEYFSETQRNKGNFPGRFSGRQFSNSRSEMNVSTLELGDSALYLCASSSVAGSNEQFFGPGTRLTVL.

This sequence joins TRBV25-1 and TRBJ2-5; a weak D match, TRBD1 (6 bases). Between the trimmed V and J ends, which lost 3 bases and 4 bases, there was a span of 12 bases. CDR3 length equals 14 residues. Germline V lookup: CDR1 MGHDK, CDR2 SYGVNS. The CDR3 loop reads CASSEFRGRETQYF. The CDR3 DNA reads TGTGCCAGCAGTGAGTTCAGGGGCCGAGAGACCCAGTACTTC.

The J gene is TRBJ2-2, the V gene TRBV11-2; D perhaps matches TRBD2 (5 bases). The CDR3 spans 16 residues. Between the trimmed V and J ends, which lost 5 bases and 1 base, there was a span of 14 bases. CDR1 is SGHAT and CDR2 is FQNNGV in the germline V gene. CDR3 in amino acids: CASSLLQSGNTGELFF. The CDR3, as DNA: TGTGCCAGCAGCCTACTCCAGAGCGGGAACACCGGGGAGCTGTTTTTT.

Worth noting for this clone: Other nucleotide sequences from this sample produce the same CDR3. J is TRBJ1-5 and V is TRBV6-5; 8 nucleotides agree with TRBD1. This CDR3 contains 15 residues. V trimming: 0 bases; J trimming: 7 bases; junction bases outside the gene matches: 5. CDR1 MNHEY and CDR2 SVGAGI come from the germline V gene. CDR3: CASSYSRTGGQPQHF. The DNA of the CDR3 is TGTGCCAGCAGTTACTCTAGAACAGGGGGGCAGCCCCAGCATTTT.

The V gene is TRBV7-3, the J gene TRBJ2-7; D call uncertain. Germline values: CDR1 SGHTA, CDR2 FQGTGA. With 2 bases removed from V and 1 base from J, the gap between germline ends came to 6 bases. The CDR3 totals 13 residues. The CDR3 sequence is CASSLGPSYEQYF. CDR3 sequence (DNA): TGTGCCAGCAGCTTAGGGCCTTCCTACGAGCAGTACTTC.

The V gene is TRBV9, the J gene TRBJ2-1; a possible D gene is TRBD2 (5 bases). The germline V gene encodes CDR1 SGDLS and CDR2 YYNGEE. Trimming pared 1 base from V and 9 bases from J, leaving 20 bases between. The CDR3 loop spans 16 amino acids. CDR3: CASSVSLARSEREQFF. CDR3 bases: TGTGCCAGCAGCGTATCCCTAGCTAGGAGTGAGCGTGAGCAGTTCTTC. The variable domain in full, completed from reference TRBV9 and TRBJ2-1, reads DSGVTQTPKHLITATGQRVTLRCSPRSGDLSVYWYQQSLDQGLQFLIQYYNGEERAKGNILERFSAQQFPDLHSELNLSSLELGDSALYFCASSVSLARSEREQFFGPGTRLTVL.

The chain has TRBV14 and TRBJ2-1; the D gene is possibly TRBD2 (5 bases). V lost 4 bases, J lost 0 bases, and 19 bases lay in between. The V gene's germline CDR1 is SGHDN and CDR2 FVKESK. The CDR3 has 18 amino acids. DNA of the CDR3: TGTGCCAGCAGCCCACCACTTGAGGGCAGAAGCTCCTACAATGAGCAGTTCTTC. Translating gives CASSPPLEGRSSYNEQFF.

This clone was recorded a few times. The chain carries TRBV11-2 and TRBJ2-7; possible D gene TRBD2, 7 bases. Germline V CDR1 and CDR2: SGHAT, FQNNGV. This CDR3 region has 15 residues. The germline V and J ends were trimmed by 2 bases and 4 bases, with 15 bases remaining between them. The CDR3 is CASSLTDGGQYEQYF. The CDR3, as DNA: TGTGCCAGCAGCTTAACTGACGGGGGGCAATACGAGCAGTACTTC.

The rearrangement uses TRBV7-9 and TRBJ1-1; D is possibly TRBD1 (6 bases). The V end was cut by 4 bases, the J end by 5 bases, with 20 bases between. Germline CDR1 reads SEHNR; CDR2 reads FQNEAQ (reference sequence). The CDR3 sequence is 16 residues long. This CDR3 is CASSSDYRAKVTEAFF. DNA for the CDR3: TGTGCCAGCAGCTCCGACTACAGGGCTAAGGTGACTGAAGCTTTCTTT.

The chain carries TRBV28 and TRBJ2-5; no reliable D call. V was trimmed by 3 bases and J by 2 bases, leaving 7 bases between them. The CDR3 contains 13 residues. Germline V lookup: CDR1 MDHEN, CDR2 SYDVKM. The CDR3 sequence: CASSFVEQETQYF. The CDR3 DNA is TGTGCCAGCAGTTTTGTAGAACAAGAGACCCAGTACTTC.

The V and J genes are TRBV7-9 and TRBJ2-1, with 7 nucleotides matching TRBD2. Unmatched junction bases numbered 10, after V lost 3 bases and J lost 8 bases. The length of the CDR3 is 15 residues. The V gene's germline CDR1 is SEHNR and CDR2 FQNEAQ (reference sequence). The CDR3 nucleotides are TGTGCCAGCAGCTTCTGGGCGGGAGATATAGATGAGCAGTTCTTC. Amino acids: CASSFWAGDIDEQFF.

The chain is built from TRBV4-1 and TRBJ2-1; 7 bases are a match to TRBD1. This CDR3 is 14 amino acids long. CDR1 is MGHRA and CDR2 is YSYEKL in the germline V gene. Germline trimming cut 4 bases from V and 8 bases from J; bases unmatched to any gene: 8. The chain's CDR3 is CASSLTGVSDEQFF. DNA of the CDR3: TGCGCCAGCAGCCTCACAGGGGTTAGCGATGAGCAGTTCTTC.

There are a few counts of this clone. The gene calls are TRBV27 and TRBJ1-1; TRBD1 aligns across 7 bases. Germline lookup yields CDR1 MNHEY and CDR2 SMNVEV (reference sequence). V lost 2 bases to trimming and J lost 7 bases; unmatched junction nucleotides: 7. This CDR3 comprises 14 residues. The CDR3 sequence is CASSLTGQLIEAFF. CDR3 nucleotides: TGTGCCAGCAGTTTAACGGGACAGCTAATTGAAGCTTTCTTT.

The J gene is TRBJ2-1, the V gene TRBV2; D possibly corresponds to TRBD2 (5 bases). Germline V gives CDR1 SNHLY, CDR2 FYNNEI. Trimming removed 2 bases from V and 2 bases from J, with 7 bases in between. CDR3 length: 14 residues. The CDR3 loop is CASSELGAYNEQFF. DNA of the CDR3: TGTGCCAGCAGTGAACTCGGGGCCTACAATGAGCAGTTCTTC.

The chain couples TRBV6-5 to TRBJ2-7; D is uncertain. Trimming removed 8 bases from V and 4 bases from J, with 12 bases in between. This CDR3 comprises 12 residues. The germline CDR1 and CDR2 sequences are MNHEY and SVGAGI. The CDR3 DNA sequence: TGTGCCAGCTCTGGTCCCGCGTACGAGCAGTACTTC. Translated, it gives CASSGPAYEQYF.

The rearrangement uses TRBV6-5 and TRBJ2-5; 8 bases are a match to TRBD1. CDR3 length equals 14 residues. Germline V gene data show CDR1 as MNHEY and CDR2 as SVGAGI. The trim removed 4 bases at V and 4 bases at J, leaving 5 bases unmatched. This CDR3 is CASSSDRVGETQYF. CDR3 DNA sequence: TGTGCCAGCAGTTCGGACAGGGTAGGAGAGACCCAGTACTTC.

This clone turned up a few times. V gene TRBV6-1 combines with J gene TRBJ1-1, with 8 bases identical to TRBD1. V lost 4 bases and J lost 0; bases outside the gene matches: 7. The CDR3 has 16 residues. Germline V gene sequence: CDR1 MNHNS, CDR2 SASEGT. The CDR3 loop reads CASSAYRGVMNTEAFF. CDR3 bases: TGTGCCAGCAGTGCCTACAGGGGGGTAATGAACACTGAAGCTTTCTTT.

V usage is TRBV27 and J usage is TRBJ1-5; maybe TRBD1 (5 bases). Trimming took off 6 bases at V and 5 bases at J, with 17 bases between the two ends. In germline, CDR1 is MNHEY, CDR2 SMNVEV (reference sequence). CDR3 length equals 15 residues. CDR3 DNA sequence: TGTGCCAGCAGAATTTGGGGGGATGGGGATCAGCCCCAGCATTTT. This codes for CASRIWGDGDQPQHF.

This clone was seen just once. V is TRBV5-1 and J is TRBJ2-7, with 10 bases matching TRBD2. This CDR3 contains 15 residues. The germline V gene has CDR1 SGHRS and CDR2 YFSETQ. After removal of 4 bases from V and 3 bases from J, the junction contained 7 bases not matched to a gene. CDR3 DNA sequence: TGCGCCAGCAGCACCGGGACTAGCGTGAACTACGAGCAGTACTTC. It codes for CASSTGTSVNYEQYF.

In the case of this clone: Other DNA sequences in the sample encode the same CDR3. The chain carries TRBV5-6 and TRBJ2-7, with TRBD1 as a possible D gene (6 bases). V shed 4 bases and J shed 4 bases, with 9 bases lying between them. Germline CDR1 and CDR2: SGHDT and YYEEEE. The CDR3 totals 12 residues. The CDR3 DNA reads TGTGCCAGCAGCCCAGGACAGTACGAGCAGTACTTC. Translated: CASSPGQYEQYF.